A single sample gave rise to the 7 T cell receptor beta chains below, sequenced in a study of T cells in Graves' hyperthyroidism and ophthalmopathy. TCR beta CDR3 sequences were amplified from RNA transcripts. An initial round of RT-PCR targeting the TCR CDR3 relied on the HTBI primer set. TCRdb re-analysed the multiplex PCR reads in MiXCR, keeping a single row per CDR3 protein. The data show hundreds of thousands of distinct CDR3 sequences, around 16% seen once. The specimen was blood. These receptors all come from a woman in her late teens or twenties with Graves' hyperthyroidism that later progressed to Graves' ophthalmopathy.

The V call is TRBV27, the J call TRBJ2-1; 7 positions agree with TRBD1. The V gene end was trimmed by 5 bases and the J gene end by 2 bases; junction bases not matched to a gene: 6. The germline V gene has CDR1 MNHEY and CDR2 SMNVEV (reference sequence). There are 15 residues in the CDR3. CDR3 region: CASSPTGPTYNEQFF. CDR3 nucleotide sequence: TGTGCCAGCAGTCCGACAGGGCCGACCTACAATGAGCAGTTCTTC.

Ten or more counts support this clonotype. The CDR3 DNA sequence: TGTGCCAGCAGCTCCAGACAGGGGGATCCCGTAGGCCCCGGACTAGTTAGCACAGATACGCAGTATTTT. Amino acids: CASSSRQGDPVGPGLVSTDTQYF. This chain joins TRBV7-8 and TRBJ2-3, with 9 bases fitting TRBD1. From germline, CDR1 is SGHVS and CDR2 FQNEAQ. The V segment lost 4 bases and the J segment 0 bases; nucleotides outside the gene matches: 26. The CDR3 extends over 23 amino acids. The variable domain in full, completed from reference TRBV7-8 and TRBJ2-3, reads GAGVSQSPRYKVAKRGQDVALRCDPISGHVSLFWYQQALGQGPEFLTYFQNEAQLDKSGLPSDRFFAERPEGSVSTLKIQRTQQEDSAVYLCASSSRQGDPVGPGLVSTDTQYFGPGTRLTVL.

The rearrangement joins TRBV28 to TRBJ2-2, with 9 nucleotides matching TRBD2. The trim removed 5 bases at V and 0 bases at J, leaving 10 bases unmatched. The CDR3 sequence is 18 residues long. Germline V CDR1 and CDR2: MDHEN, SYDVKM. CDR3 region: CASSPWAGGPPNTGELFF. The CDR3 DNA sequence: TGTGCCAGCAGTCCATGGGCGGGAGGGCCTCCGAACACCGGGGAGCTGTTTTTT. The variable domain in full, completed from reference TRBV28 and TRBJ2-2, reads DVKVTQSSRYLVKRTGEKVFLECVQDMDHENMFWYRQDPGLGLRLIYFSYDVKMKEKGDIPEGYSVSREKKERFSLILESASTNQTSMYLCASSPWAGGPPNTGELFFGEGSRLTVL.

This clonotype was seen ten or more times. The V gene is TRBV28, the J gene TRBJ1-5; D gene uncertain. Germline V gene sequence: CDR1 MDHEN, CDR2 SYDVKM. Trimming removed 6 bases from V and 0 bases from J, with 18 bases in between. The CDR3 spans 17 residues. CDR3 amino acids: CASRSPLGLNSNQPQHF. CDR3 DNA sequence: TGTGCCAGCAGGTCTCCCCTAGGACTGAATAGCAATCAGCCCCAGCATTTT.

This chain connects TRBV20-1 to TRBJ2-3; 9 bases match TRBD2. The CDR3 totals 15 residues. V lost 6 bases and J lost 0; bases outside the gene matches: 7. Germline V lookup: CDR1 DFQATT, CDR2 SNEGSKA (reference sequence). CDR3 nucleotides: TGCAGTGCCAGACCTAGCGGGATCAGCACAGATACGCAGTATTTT. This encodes CSARPSGISTDTQYF.

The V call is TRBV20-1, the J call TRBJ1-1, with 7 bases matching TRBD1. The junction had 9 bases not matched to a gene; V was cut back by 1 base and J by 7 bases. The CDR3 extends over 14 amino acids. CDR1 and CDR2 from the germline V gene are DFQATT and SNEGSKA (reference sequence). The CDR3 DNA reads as TGCAGTGCTAGAGTTCCGGGACAGAGAATTGAAGCTTTCTTT. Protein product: CSARVPGQRIEAFF.

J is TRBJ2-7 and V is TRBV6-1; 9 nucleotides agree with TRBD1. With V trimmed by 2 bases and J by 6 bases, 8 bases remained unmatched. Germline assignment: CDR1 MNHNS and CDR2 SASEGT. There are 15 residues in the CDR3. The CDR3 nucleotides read TGTGCCAGCAGTGAACAAGGGACAGGGTCCCGCGAGCAGTACTTC. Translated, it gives CASSEQGTGSREQYF.